The 11 T cell receptor beta chains below come from one sample, sequenced in a study of blood T cell repertoires in COVID-19. The protocol was immunoSEQ multiplex PCR, while the TCRdb copy is restricted to in-frame clones and leaves out a portion. The data contain 150,000 or so clones, approximately 87% of them singletons. The sequencing sample was made of peripheral blood. The receptors come from a woman in her 70s with COVID-19, enrolled during active disease.

The chain has TRBV20-1 and TRBJ1-1, with D hard to call. CDR3 length: 11 amino acids. V lost 7 bases, J lost 4 bases, and 10 bases lay in between. From germline, CDR1 is DFQATT and CDR2 SNEGSKA (reference sequence). The CDR3 DNA sequence: TGCAGTGTGGAGGGTAGCACTGAAGCTTTCTTT. It is translated as CSVEGSTEAFF.

V usage is TRBV11-2 and J usage is TRBJ1-4; a weak D match, TRBD1 (6 bases). Trimming took off 5 bases at V and 6 bases at J, with 16 bases between the two ends. There are 15 residues in the CDR3. Germline-derived CDR1 and CDR2 are SGHAT and FQNNGV. The CDR3 DNA sequence: TGTGCCAGCAGCCAGACAGGTTCGGGTTATGAAAAACTGTTTTTT. As protein: CASSQTGSGYEKLFF.

This clone was recorded only once. The chain has TRBV25-1 and TRBJ2-7; the match to TRBD2 covers 12 bases. From germline, CDR1 is MGHDK and CDR2 SYGVNS. The V and J ends lost 4 bases and 5 bases, in that order; junction bases with no gene match: 9. The length of the CDR3 is 16 residues. CDR3 nucleotide sequence: TGTGCCAGCAGTGCCTACCGGACTAGCGGGGAAGACGAGCAGTACTTC. Its translation is CASSAYRTSGEDEQYF.

This rearrangement joins TRBV21-1 to TRBJ2-7; the table's D call, TRBD1, was not checked against the DNA. TRBV21-1 is flagged as a pseudogene. The length of the CDR3 is 14 residues. Here the CDR3 DNA reads TGTGCCAGCAGCAAAGGGAGACAGGGCCACGAGCAGTACTTC. This encodes CASSKGRQGHEQYF.

The V call is TRBV19, the J call TRBJ1-5, with D unresolved. Trimming pared 10 bases from V and 5 bases from J, leaving 21 bases between. Germline CDR1 is LNHDA and CDR2 is SQIVND (reference sequence). The CDR3 contains 15 residues. DNA of the CDR3: TGTGCCACCCGGCGGGCAGCTACTATTTATCAGCCCCAGCATTTT. Amino acids: CATRRAATIYQPQHF. The whole variable domain, filled in from reference TRBV19 and TRBJ1-5, reads DGGITQSPKYLFRKEGQNVTLSCEQNLNHDAMYWYRQDPGQGLRLIYYSQIVNDFQKGDIAEGYSVSREKKESFPLTVTSAQKNPTAFYLCATRRAATIYQPQHFGDGTRLSIL.

The gene calls are TRBV10-3 and TRBJ1-4; D may be TRBD1 (5 bases). Deletions cut 0 bases from V and 8 bases from J, with 13 bases between. CDR1 is ENHRY, CDR2 SYGVKD, per germline. The CDR3 consists of 15 residues. Here the CDR3 DNA reads TGTGCCATCAGTGAGTCGGAGGGGTTAGTGGAAAAACTGTTTTTT. Translated, it gives CAISESEGLVEKLFF.

The gene calls are TRBV21-1 and TRBJ2-4; the table names TRBD2, a call not compared with the DNA. TRBV21-1 is tagged as a pseudogene. This CDR3 spans 18 amino acids. As DNA, the CDR3 is TGTGCCAGCAGCAAAGGAGGGAATAGCGGGATGGCCAAAAACATTCAGTACTTC. Amino acids: CASSKGGNSGMAKNIQYF.

The chain is built from TRBV3-1 (or the pseudogene TRBV3-2) and TRBJ1-2, with D possibly TRBD1 on 5 matching bases. Germline CDR1 is LGHDT and CDR2 is YNNKEL (reference sequence). The germline V and J ends were trimmed by 3 bases and 4 bases, with 9 bases remaining between them. CDR3 length equals 13 residues. The CDR3 region is CASSQLGGYGYTF. CDR3 in DNA: TGTGCCAGCAGCCAGCTGGGGGGCTATGGCTACACCTTC.

The chain carries TRBV4-2 and TRBJ2-5; D possibly corresponds to TRBD1 (5 bases). V lost 0 bases and J lost 1, with 12 bases in between. CDR1 LGHNA and CDR2 YNFKEQ come from the germline V gene. The CDR3 covers 16 residues. CDR3 DNA: TGTGCCAGCAGCCAAGATCTGGGGCAGGGCCAAGAGACCCAGTACTTC. It specifies CASSQDLGQGQETQYF.

This clone was counted between two and nine times. The V call is TRBV6-5, the J call TRBJ1-5; D might be TRBD1 (6 bases). The V gene lost 2 bases and the J gene lost 2 bases, with 13 bases spanning the gap. CDR1 is MNHEY and CDR2 is SVGAGI in the germline V gene. This CDR3 is built from 16 residues. The CDR3 reads CASSYPARGCNQPQHF. The CDR3 coding sequence is TGTGCCAGCAGTTACCCCGCCAGGGGATGCAATCAGCCCCAGCATTTT.

This clone was observed a single time. The genes are TRBV2 and TRBJ1-3; possible D gene TRBD1, 6 bases. Per the germline V gene, CDR1 is SNHLY and CDR2 is FYNNEI. The CDR3 has 14 amino acids. Trimming pared 6 bases from V and 0 bases from J, leaving 9 bases between. CDR3 sequence (DNA): TGTGCCAGCAGGAAGGACAGCTCTGGAAACACCATATATTTT. Protein product: CASRKDSSGNTIYF.